The source of this T cell receptor beta chain is a study of T-cell reconstitution after alpha-beta-depleted transplantation in children (dated by TCRdb to about 2016). General notes on the study: T-cell immune reconstitution after TCRalphabeta/CD19-depleted allogeneic hematopoietic cell transplantation in children was quantitatively tracked in the study by means of TCR repertoire profiling.

As encoded in the germline V gene, CDR1 is SGHTA while CDR2 is FQGNSA. Trimmed from V: 4 bases; trimmed from J: 0 bases; junction bases lacking a gene match: 9. The CDR3, from cysteine to phenylalanine, totals 17 residues. Only CDR3 DNA remains: 51 bases, in frame from the first base. The study at large found these results: In some patients, the high TCRbeta diversity seen at day 60 was put down to recipient T cells and intrathymic progenitors that had survived conditioning. About two months after transplant, the apparently early recovery of alphabetaT-cell counts reportedly depended on just several hundred clones that had expanded rapidly and came from non-depleted graft cells. Over the following months the frequencies of hyperexpanded clones went down, and after one year T-cell counts and TCRbeta diversity were mostly credited to newly produced T cells.

This clonotype has only a few counts. Its antigen is still unknown. No per-base quality is available; no much larger clone lies one base away. The library was generated by PCR. Sequenced using an Illumina HiSeq 2500. To normalize quantification of the TCRbeta repertoire, the TCR libraries were built with molecular barcoding that relied on unique molecular identifiers. In TCRdb, the public reads were trimmed at Q25 with fastp and aligned with MiXCR, with productive beta chains retained. Each record represents a unique CDR3 protein, reported with the most common genes and DNA among its rows. The sample table records some 87,000 distinct CDR3 sequences; about 16% of these occur just once. 15% to 20% of the sample is held by the ten biggest clonotypes. The treatment or condition label for this specimen denotes: allogeneic hematopoietic cell transplantation with graft depleted of TCRalphabeta T cells and CD19 B cells. TCRalphabeta/CD19-depleted allogeneic hematopoietic cell grafts were given to the transplant recipients, all of whom were children.

Specimen: PBMCs, mostly from graft donor cells, collected 180 days after TCRalphabeta/CD19-depleted stem cell transplant. This TCR derives from a male patient under 10 years old who had a stem cell transplant for acute lymphoblastic leukemia, so the T cells may come from the graft donor. The chain is encoded by TRBV7-2 joined to TRBJ2-7; TRBD2 lines up with 10 middle nucleotides. Read as DNA, the sequence is TGTGCCAGCAGCTCCCCCGGGGCTAGCGGGAGCTCCTACGAGCAGTACTTC. This yields the protein CASSSPGASGSSYEQYF.